Sequencing of this TCR beta chain was carried out in a study of Graves' ophthalmopathy and Graves' hyperthyroidism. This clonotype was found many times. CDR1 and CDR2 (germline): LNHNV, YYDKDF (reference sequence). The CDR3 spans 15 residues. V dropped 2 bases and J dropped 7; count of bases not matched to a gene: 4. Amplified TCR beta CDR3 regions were obtained using RNA transcripts as template. An initial RT-PCR round employing HTBI primers preceded a second-round multiplex PCR. TCRdb redid the calling of the multiplex PCR reads with MiXCR, one entry per CDR3 protein. Of roughly 610,000 distinct CDR3 sequences in the sample, roughly 20% are singletons; the top ten hold around 7%.

Sequencing input: peripheral blood. V usage is TRBV15 and J usage is TRBJ1-6, with 8 bases that match TRBD1. The receptor was derived from a woman under 30 with stable Graves' hyperthyroidism. Some clones in this sample may be carry-over from other donors' samples. Here the CDR3 reads CATSRTGQANSPLHF. CDR3 nucleotides: TGTGCCACCAGCAGAACGGGACAGGCAAATTCACCCCTCCACTTT.